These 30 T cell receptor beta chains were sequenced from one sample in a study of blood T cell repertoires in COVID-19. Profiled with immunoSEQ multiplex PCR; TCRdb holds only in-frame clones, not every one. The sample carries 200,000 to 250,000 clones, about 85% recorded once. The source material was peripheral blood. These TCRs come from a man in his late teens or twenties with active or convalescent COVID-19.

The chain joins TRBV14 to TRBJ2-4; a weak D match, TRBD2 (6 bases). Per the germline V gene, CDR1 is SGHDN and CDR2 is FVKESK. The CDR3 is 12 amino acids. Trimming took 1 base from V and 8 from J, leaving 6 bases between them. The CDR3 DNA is TGTGCCAGCAGCCAAGGGGGGGACATTCAGTACTTC. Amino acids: CASSQGGDIQYF.

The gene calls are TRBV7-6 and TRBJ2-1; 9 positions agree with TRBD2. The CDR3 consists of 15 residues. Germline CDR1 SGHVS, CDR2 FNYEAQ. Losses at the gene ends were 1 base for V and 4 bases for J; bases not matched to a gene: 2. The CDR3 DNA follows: TGTGCCAGCAGCTTAGGGACTAGCGTATACAATGAGCAGTTCTTC. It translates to CASSLGTSVYNEQFF.

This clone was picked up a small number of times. CDR3 bases: TGTGCCTGGACGACAGGGGACTCCTACGAGCAGTACTTC. Translated, it gives CAWTTGDSYEQYF. This chain links TRBV30 with TRBJ2-7; 8 bases are shared with TRBD1. V lost 4 bases, J lost 0 bases, and 2 bases stayed unmatched. CDR1 and CDR2 (germline): GTSNPN, SVGIG (reference sequence). CDR3 size: 13 residues.

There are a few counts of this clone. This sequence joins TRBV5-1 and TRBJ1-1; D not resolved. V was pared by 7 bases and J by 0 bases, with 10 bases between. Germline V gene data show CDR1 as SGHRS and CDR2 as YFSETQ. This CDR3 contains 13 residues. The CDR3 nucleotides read TGCGCCAGCTCCAGTGAAGTGAACACTGAAGCTTTCTTT. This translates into CASSSEVNTEAFF.

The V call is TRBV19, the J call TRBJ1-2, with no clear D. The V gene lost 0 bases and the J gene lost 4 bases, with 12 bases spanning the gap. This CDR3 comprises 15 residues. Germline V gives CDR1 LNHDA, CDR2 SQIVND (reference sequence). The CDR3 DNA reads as TGTGCCAGTAGTATAGACGTGGCGCGGAGCTATGGCTACACCTTC. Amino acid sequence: CASSIDVARSYGYTF.

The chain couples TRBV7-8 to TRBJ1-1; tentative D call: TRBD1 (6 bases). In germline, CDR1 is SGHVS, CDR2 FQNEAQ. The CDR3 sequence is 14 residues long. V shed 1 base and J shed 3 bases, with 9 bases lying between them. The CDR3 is CASSLVAGDTEAFF. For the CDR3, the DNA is TGTGCCAGCAGCTTAGTCGCAGGGGACACTGAAGCTTTCTTT.

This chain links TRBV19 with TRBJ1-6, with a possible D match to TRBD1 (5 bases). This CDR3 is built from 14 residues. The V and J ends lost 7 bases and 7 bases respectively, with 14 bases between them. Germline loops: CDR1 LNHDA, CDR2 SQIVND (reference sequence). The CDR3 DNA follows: TGTGCCAGTACCGGGGGGATGCGGAATTCACCCCTCCACTTT. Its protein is CASTGGMRNSPLHF. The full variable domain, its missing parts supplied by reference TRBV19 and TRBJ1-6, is DGGITQSPKYLFRKEGQNVTLSCEQNLNHDAMYWYRQDPGQGLRLIYYSQIVNDFQKGDIAEGYSVSREKKESFPLTVTSAQKNPTAFYLCASTGGMRNSPLHFGNGTRLTVT.

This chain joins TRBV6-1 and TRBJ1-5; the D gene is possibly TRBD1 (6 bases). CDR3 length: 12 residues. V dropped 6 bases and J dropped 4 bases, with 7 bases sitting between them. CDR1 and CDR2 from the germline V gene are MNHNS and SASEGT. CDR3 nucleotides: TGTGCCAGCAGACAGGGAAATCAGCCCCAGCATTTT. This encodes CASRQGNQPQHF.

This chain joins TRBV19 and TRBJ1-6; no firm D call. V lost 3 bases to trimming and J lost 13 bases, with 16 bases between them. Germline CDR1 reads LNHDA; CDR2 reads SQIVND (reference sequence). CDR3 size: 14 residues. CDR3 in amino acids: CASSMGSGGRPLHF. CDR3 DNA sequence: TGTGCCAGTAGTATGGGGTCGGGAGGCAGGCCCCTCCACTTT.

CDR3 loop: CASSQSWGLAGGGEQFF. In DNA form, the CDR3 reads TGTGCCAGCAGCCAAAGCTGGGGACTAGCGGGAGGGGGTGAGCAGTTCTTC. This chain connects TRBV3-1 (or the pseudogene TRBV3-2) to TRBJ2-1, with TRBD2 matching over 16 bases. CDR3 length equals 17 residues. The trim removed 2 bases at V and 9 bases at J, leaving 7 bases unmatched. Germline V gene data show CDR1 as LGHDT and CDR2 as YNNKEL (reference sequence).

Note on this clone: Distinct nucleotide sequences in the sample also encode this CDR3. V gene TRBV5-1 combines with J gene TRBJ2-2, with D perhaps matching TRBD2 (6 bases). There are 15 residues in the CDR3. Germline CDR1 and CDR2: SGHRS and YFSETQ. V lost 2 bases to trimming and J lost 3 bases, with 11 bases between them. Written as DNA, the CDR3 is TGCGCCAGCAGCTTCGGAGGGTTGGACACCGGGGAGCTGTTTTTT. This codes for CASSFGGLDTGELFF.

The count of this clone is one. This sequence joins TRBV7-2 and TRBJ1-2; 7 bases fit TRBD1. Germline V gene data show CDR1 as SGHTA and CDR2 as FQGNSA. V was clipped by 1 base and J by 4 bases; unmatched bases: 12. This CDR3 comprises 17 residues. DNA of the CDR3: TGTGCCAGCAGCTTAGGGGAGACAGGGAGGTATCCCTATGGCTACACCTTC. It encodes CASSLGETGRYPYGYTF.

CDR3 nucleotide sequence: TGTGCCTGGAGTCCCAATGGAGGGAATGAGCAGTTCTTC. Translating gives CAWSPNGGNEQFF. The V call is TRBV30, the J call TRBJ2-1; possibly TRBD2 for D (6 bases). The CDR3 loop spans 13 amino acids. The germline V gene has CDR1 GTSNPN and CDR2 SVGIG (reference sequence). Trimming took 2 bases from V and 7 from J, leaving 12 bases between them.

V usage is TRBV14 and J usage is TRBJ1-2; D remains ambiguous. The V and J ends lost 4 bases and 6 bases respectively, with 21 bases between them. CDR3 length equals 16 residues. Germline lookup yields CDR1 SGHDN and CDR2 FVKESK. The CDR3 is CASSRAGPSLGDGYTF. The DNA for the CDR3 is TGTGCCAGCAGCCGAGCGGGTCCCTCCCTCGGTGATGGCTACACCTTC.

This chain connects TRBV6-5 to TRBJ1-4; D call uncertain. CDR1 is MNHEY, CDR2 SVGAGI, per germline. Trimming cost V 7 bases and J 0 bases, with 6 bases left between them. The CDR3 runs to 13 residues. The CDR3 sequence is CASTTATNEKLFF. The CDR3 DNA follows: TGTGCCAGCACGACTGCAACTAATGAAAAACTGTTTTTT.

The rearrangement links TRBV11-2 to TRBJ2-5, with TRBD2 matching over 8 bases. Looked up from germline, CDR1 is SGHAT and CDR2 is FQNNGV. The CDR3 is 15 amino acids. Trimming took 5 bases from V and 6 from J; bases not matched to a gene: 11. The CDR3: CASSPLSGTGKTQYF. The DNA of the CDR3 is TGTGCCAGCAGCCCACTTAGCGGGACCGGGAAGACCCAGTACTTC.

CDR3 nucleotides: TGTGCCAGCCGAGGACTAGCGGGGCTCTCCTACAATGAGCAGTTCTTC. Its protein is CASRGLAGLSYNEQFF. The rearrangement links TRBV19 to TRBJ2-1; TRBD2 matches 12 bases. Germline V lookup: CDR1 LNHDA, CDR2 SQIVND (reference sequence). V was pared by 9 bases and J by 0 bases, with 6 bases of the junction left unmatched. The CDR3 length is 16 residues.

CDR3 DNA sequence: TGTGCCAGCAGCGCCTCCGGGACAACCTACAATGAGCAGTTCTTC. This codes for CASSASGTTYNEQFF. The genes are TRBV9 and TRBJ2-1; tentatively, D is TRBD1 (6 bases). The V end lost 3 bases, the J end lost 2 bases, and 12 bases lay between the germline ends. This CDR3 has 15 amino acids. Germline CDR1 and CDR2: SGDLS and YYNGEE.

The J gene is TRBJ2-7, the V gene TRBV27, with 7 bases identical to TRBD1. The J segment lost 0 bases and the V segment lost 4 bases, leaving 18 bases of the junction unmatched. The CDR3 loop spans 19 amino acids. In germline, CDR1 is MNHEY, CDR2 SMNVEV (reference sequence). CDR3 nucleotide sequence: TGTGCCAGCAGTTCATCTATCTTCCTATCACGACAGGGCTCCTACGAGCAGTACTTC. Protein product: CASSSSIFLSRQGSYEQYF.

The CDR3: CASRSLAFF. Written as DNA, the CDR3 is TGCGCCAGCAGGAGTCTAGCTTTCTTT. This chain connects TRBV5-1 to TRBJ1-1; no definite D call. Germline V lookup: CDR1 SGHRS, CDR2 YFSETQ. Trimming cost V 5 bases and J 10 bases, with 6 bases left between them. The CDR3 contains 9 residues.

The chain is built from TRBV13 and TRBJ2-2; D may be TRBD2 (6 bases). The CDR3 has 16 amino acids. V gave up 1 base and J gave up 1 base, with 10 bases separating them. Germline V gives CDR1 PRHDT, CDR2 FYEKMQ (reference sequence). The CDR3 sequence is CASSLEEGMNTGELFF. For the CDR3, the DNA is TGTGCCAGCAGCTTAGAGGAGGGGATGAACACCGGGGAGCTGTTTTTT.

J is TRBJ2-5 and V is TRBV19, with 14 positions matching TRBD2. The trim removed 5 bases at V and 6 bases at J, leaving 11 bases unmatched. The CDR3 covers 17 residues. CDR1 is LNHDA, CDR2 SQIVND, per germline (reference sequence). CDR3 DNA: TGTGCCAGTAGTCCGACTAGCGGGAGGGCCAGTGGCAAGACCCAGTACTTC. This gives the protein CASSPTSGRASGKTQYF.

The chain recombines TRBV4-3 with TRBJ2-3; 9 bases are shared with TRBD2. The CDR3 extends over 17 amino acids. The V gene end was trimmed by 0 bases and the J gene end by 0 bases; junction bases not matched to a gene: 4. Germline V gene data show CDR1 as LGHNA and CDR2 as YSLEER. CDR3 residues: CASSQDISGGSTDTQYF. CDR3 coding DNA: TGCGCCAGCAGCCAAGATATAAGCGGGGGGAGCACAGATACGCAGTATTTT.

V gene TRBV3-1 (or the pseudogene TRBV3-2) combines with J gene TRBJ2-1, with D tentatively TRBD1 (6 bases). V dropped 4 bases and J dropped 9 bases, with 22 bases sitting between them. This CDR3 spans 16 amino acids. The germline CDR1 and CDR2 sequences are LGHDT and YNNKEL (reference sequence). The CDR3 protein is CASSRRQPGADTEQFF. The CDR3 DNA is TGTGCCAGCAGCCGACGACAACCAGGGGCGGATACTGAGCAGTTCTTC.

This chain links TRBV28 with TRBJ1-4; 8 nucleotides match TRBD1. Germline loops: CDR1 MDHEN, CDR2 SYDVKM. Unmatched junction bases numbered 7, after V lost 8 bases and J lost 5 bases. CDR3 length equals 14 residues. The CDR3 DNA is TGTGCCAGCTCCACCGGGACAGGAAATGAAAAACTGTTTTTT. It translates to CASSTGTGNEKLFF.

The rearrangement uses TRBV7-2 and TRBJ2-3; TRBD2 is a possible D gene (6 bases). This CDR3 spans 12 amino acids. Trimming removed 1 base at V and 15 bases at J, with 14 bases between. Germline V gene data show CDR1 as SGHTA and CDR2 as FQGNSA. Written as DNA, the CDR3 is TGTGCCAGCAGCTTAGTTGGTACGGGGGAATATTTT. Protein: CASSLVGTGEYF.

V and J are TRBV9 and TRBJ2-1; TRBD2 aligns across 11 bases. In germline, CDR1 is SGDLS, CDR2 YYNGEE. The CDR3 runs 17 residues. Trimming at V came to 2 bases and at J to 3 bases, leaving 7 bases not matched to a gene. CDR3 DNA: TGTGCCAGCAGCGTTCATCCAACTAGCGGGAGCTACAATGAGCAGTTCTTC. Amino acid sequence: CASSVHPTSGSYNEQFF.

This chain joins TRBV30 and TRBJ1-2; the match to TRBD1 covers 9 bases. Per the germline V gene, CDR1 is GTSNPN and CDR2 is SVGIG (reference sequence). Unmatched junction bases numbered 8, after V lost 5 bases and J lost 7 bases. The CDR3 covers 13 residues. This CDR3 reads CAWGIQGAGGYTF. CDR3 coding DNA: TGTGCCTGGGGTATACAGGGGGCGGGTGGCTACACCTTC.

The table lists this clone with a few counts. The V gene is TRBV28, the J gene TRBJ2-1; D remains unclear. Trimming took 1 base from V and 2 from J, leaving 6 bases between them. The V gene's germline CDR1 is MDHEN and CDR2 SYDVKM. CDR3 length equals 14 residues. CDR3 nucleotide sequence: TGTGCCAGCAGTTTATTATCAGCCTACAATGAGCAGTTCTTC. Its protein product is CASSLLSAYNEQFF.

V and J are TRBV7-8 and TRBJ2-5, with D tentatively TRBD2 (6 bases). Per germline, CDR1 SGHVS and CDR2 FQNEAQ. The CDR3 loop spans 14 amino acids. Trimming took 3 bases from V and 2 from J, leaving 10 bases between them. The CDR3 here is CASSFPGVQETQYF. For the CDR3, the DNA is TGTGCCAGCAGCTTTCCGGGGGTACAAGAGACCCAGTACTTC.